This T cell receptor (beta chain) was captured in a study of T cell responses to AZD1222 COVID-19 vaccine. General study points: Researchers report vaccine-associated CD4 TCRs spanning spike, with dominance at 160-218 and 743-854.

Generated by immunoSEQ multiplex PCR, the TCRdb table keeps only in-frame clones and is missing some. The table has more than 150,000 clones, 88% seen once. About this clone itself: What it recognizes is unknown.

The sequenced sample was peripheral blood, obtained on day 0 of AZD1222 vaccination. This TCR was sampled from an adult in good health.

CDR3 in amino acids: CASSVVTSGEGEQFF. CDR3 DNA sequence: TGTGCCAGCAGCGTGGTGACTAGCGGGGAGGGTGAGCAGTTCTTC. The rearrangement links TRBV9 to TRBJ2-1; 11 positions match TRBD2. The CDR3 spans 15 residues. Germline values: CDR1 SGDLS, CDR2 YYNGEE. The V and J ends lost 2 bases and 9 bases, in that order; junction bases with no gene match: 7. Complete variable domain (other parts from reference TRBV9 and TRBJ2-1): DSGVTQTPKHLITATGQRVTLRCSPRSGDLSVYWYQQSLDQGLQFLIQYYNGEERAKGNILERFSAQQFPDLHSELNLSSLELGDSALYFCASSVVTSGEGEQFFGPGTRLTVL.